The T cell receptor (beta chain) described here comes from a study of T cell responses to AZD1222 COVID-19 vaccine. Study findings and constraints: Vaccine-associated CD4 TCRs spanned spike, dominant at 160-218 and 743-854. After two AZD1222 doses, spike-specific TCR breadth and depth rose versus day 0. Sampled repertoires all dated from after the peak T cell response. Reportedly, nearly half of unique spike TCRs recognized epitopes outside B.1.351/B.1.1.7 mutations.

The CDR3 loop spans 13 amino acids. The ends were cut back, 6 bases at V and 4 bases at J, with 13 bases in the middle. Germline lookup yields CDR1 SGHTA and CDR2 FQGNSA. The assay was immunoSEQ multiplex PCR, and TCRdb's table has in-frame clones only and misses some. The data show around 110,000 clones, with 89% seen just once and 6.5% to 8% held by the top ten. With regard to this clone: Its antigen is not identified.

J is TRBJ2-7 and V is TRBV7-2, with D possibly called TRBD1 or TRBD2 (5 bases each). This clonotype originated in an adult in good health. This sample comprised peripheral blood, obtained on day 0 of AZD1222 vaccination. DNA of the CDR3: TGTGCCAGCAGGATATCCGAGGGGTACGAGCAGTACTTC. The encoded protein is CASRISEGYEQYF.